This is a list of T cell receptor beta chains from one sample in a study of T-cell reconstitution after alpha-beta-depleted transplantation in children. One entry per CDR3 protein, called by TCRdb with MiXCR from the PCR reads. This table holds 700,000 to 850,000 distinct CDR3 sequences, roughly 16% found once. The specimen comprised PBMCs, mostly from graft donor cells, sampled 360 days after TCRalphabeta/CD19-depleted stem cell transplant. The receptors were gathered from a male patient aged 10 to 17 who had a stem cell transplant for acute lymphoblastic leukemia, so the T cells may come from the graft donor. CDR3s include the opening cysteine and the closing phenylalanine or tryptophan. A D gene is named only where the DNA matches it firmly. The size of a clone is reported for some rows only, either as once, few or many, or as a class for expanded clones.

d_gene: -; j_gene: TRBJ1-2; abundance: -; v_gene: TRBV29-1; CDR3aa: CSVVLQARNYGYTF; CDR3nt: TGCAGCGTTGTCCTACAGGCTCGTAACTATGGCTACACCTTC
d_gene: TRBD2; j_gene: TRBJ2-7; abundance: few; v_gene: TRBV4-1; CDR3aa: CASSPRIAGSIDEQYF; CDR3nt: TGCGCCAGCAGCCCCCGGATAGCGGGAAGTATAGACGAGCAGTACTTC
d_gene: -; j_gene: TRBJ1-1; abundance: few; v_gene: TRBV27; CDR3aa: CASSLSKIRGLDTEAFF; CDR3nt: TGTGCCAGCAGTTTATCGAAGATCCGGGGTTTGGACACTGAAGCTTTCTTT
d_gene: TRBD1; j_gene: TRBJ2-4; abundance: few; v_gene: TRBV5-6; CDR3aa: CASSLMTGAKNIQYF; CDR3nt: TGTGCCAGCAGCCTGATGACAGGGGCCAAAAACATTCAGTACTTC
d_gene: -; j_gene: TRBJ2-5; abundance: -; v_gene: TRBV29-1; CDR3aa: CSVEEGAGKETQYF; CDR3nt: TGCAGCGTTGAAGAGGGGGCAGGGAAAGAGACCCAGTACTTC
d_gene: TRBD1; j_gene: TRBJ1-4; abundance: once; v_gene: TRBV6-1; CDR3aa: CASRRTGGGDEKLFF; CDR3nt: TGTGCCAGCAGACGTACAGGGGGCGGCGATGAAAAACTGTTTTTT
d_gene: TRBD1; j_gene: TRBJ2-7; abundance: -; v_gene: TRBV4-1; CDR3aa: CASSQGPGGGEQYF; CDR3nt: TGCGCCAGCAGCCAAGGGCCAGGGGGCGGCGAGCAGTACTTC
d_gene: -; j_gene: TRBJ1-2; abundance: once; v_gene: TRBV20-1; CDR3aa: CSAIRTAPNYGYTF; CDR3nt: TGCAGTGCTATCAGGACAGCCCCTAACTATGGCTACACCTTC
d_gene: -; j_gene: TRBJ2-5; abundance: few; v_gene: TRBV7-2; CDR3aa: CASSLAPLRETQYF; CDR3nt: TGTGCCAGCAGCTTAGCGCCACTAAGAGAGACCCAGTACTTC
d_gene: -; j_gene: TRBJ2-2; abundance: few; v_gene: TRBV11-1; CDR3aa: CASGRLVGDRAGELFF; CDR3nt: TGTGCCAGCGGACGTCTCGTGGGAGATAGGGCCGGGGAGCTGTTTTTT
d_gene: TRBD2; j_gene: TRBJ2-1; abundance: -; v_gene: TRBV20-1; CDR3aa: CSAVFRAGVSTYNEQFF; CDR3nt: TGCAGTGCGGTTTTCCGGGCGGGAGTGTCCACCTACAATGAGCAGTTCTTC
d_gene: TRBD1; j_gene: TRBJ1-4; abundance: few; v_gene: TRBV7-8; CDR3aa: CASSPGQDQFHEKLFF; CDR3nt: TGTGCCAGCAGCCCTGGACAGGATCAATTCCATGAAAAACTGTTTTTT
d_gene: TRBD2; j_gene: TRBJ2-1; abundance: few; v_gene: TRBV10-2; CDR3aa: CASGPGLAGGYNEQFF; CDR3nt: TGCGCCAGCGGACCGGGACTAGCGGGGGGCTACAATGAGCAGTTCTTC
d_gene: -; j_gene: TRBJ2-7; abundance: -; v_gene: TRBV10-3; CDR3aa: CAISSGWGESYEQYF; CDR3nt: TGTGCCATCAGCTCAGGGTGGGGGGAATCCTACGAGCAGTACTTC
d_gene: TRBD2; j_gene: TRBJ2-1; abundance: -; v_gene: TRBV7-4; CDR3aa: CASSLGPSGRTREQFF; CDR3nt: TGTGCCAGCAGCTTAGGCCCTAGCGGGAGGACCCGAGAGCAGTTCTTC
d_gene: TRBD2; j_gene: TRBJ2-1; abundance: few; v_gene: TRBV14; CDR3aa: CASSQGAGAYNEQFF; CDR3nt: TGTGCCAGCAGCCAAGGAGCGGGAGCCTACAATGAGCAGTTCTTC
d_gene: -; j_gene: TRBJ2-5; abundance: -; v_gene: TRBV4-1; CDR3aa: CASRRSGLEETQYF; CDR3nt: TGCGCCAGCAGGCGGTCGGGACTCGAAGAGACCCAGTACTTC
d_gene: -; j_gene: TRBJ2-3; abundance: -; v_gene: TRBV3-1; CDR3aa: CASSQDRAVVGTDTQYF; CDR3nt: TGTGCCAGCAGCCAAGATCGCGCGGTTGTGGGCACAGATACGCAGTATTTT
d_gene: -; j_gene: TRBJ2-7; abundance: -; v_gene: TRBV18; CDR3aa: CASSPSFQGLYEQYF; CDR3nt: TGTGCCAGCTCACCGTCCTTTCAGGGGCTGTACGAGCAGTACTTC
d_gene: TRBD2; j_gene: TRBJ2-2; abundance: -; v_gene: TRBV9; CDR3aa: CASSPPSGRALPGELFF; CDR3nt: TGTGCCAGCAGCCCACCTAGCGGGAGGGCCCTTCCGGGGGAGCTGTTTTTT
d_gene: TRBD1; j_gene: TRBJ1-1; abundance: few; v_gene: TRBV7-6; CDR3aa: CASSQGGNRGNTEAFF; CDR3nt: TGTGCCAGCAGCCAAGGAGGGAACAGGGGGAACACTGAAGCTTTCTTT
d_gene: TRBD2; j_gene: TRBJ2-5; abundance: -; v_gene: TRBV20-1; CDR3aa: CSARVSGNQETQYF; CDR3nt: TGCAGTGCTAGAGTTAGCGGGAATCAAGAGACCCAGTACTTC
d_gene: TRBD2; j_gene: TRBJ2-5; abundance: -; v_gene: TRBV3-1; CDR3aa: CASSQEAPRLAGGVETQYF; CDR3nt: TGTGCCAGCAGCCAAGAAGCCCCCCGACTAGCGGGAGGTGTTGAGACCCAGTACTTC
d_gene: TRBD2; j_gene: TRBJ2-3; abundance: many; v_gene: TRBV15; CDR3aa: CATSDGRTDTQYF; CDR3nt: TGTGCCACCAGCGACGGGAGGACAGATACGCAGTATTTT
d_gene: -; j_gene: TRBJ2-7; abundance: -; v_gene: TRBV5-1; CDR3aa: CASSLHQLFSYEQYF; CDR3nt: TGCGCCAGCAGCTTGCACCAGCTGTTCTCCTACGAGCAGTACTTC
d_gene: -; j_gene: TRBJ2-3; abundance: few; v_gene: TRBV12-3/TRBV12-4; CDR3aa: CASSFRLDGTDTQYF; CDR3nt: TGTGCCAGCAGTTTTCGACTAGACGGCACAGATACGCAGTATTTT
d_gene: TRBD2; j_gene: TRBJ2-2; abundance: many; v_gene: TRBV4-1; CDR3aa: CASSQGLAGVNTGELFF; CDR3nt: TGCGCCAGCAGCCAGGGACTAGCGGGAGTGAACACCGGGGAGCTGTTTTTT
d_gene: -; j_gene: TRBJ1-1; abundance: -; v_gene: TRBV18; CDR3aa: CASSPPWGRLRDTEAFF; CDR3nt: TGTGCCAGCTCACCACCCTGGGGTCGCTTGCGGGACACTGAAGCTTTCTTT
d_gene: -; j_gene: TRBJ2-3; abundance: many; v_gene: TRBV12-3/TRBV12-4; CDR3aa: CASTTTVTQYF; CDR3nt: TGTGCCAGCACTACGACAGTGACGCAGTATTTT
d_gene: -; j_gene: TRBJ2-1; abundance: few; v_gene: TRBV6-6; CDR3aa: CASSDRWGLILIGSYNEQFF; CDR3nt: TGTGCCAGCAGCGACCGTTGGGGGCTAATTTTAATCGGGTCCTACAATGAGCAGTTCTTC
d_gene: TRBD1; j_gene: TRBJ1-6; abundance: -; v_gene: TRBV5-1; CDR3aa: CASRPSDFGQVGSPLHF; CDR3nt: TGCGCCAGCAGGCCCTCGGATTTCGGACAGGTGGGGTCACCCCTCCACTTT
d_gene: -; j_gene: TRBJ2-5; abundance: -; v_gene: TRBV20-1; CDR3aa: CSAFTPDPSQETQYF; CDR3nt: TGCAGTGCTTTTACCCCGGATCCCTCCCAAGAGACCCAGTACTTC
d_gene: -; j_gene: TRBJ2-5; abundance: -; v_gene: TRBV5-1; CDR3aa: CASSWAGETQYF; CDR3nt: TGCGCCAGCAGCTGGGCAGGGGAGACCCAGTACTTC
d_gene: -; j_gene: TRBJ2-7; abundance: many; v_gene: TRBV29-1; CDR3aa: CSVLSIAMSYEQYF; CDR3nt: TGCAGCGTTCTCTCTATCGCTATGTCCTACGAGCAGTACTTC
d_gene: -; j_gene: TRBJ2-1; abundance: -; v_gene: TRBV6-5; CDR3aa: CASSYSGTPYNEQFF; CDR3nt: TGTGCCAGCAGTTACTCCGGGACTCCGTACAATGAGCAGTTCTTC
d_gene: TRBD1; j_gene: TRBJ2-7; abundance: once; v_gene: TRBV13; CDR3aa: CASSLLEGGIDEQYF; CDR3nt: TGTGCCAGCAGCTTATTAGAAGGGGGCATCGACGAGCAGTACTTC
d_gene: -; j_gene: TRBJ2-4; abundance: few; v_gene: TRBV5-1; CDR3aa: CASSFDQNIQYF; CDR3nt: TGCGCCAGCAGCTTCGACCAAAACATTCAGTACTTC
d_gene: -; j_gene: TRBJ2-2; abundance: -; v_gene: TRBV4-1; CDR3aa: CASSQIGGAGELFF; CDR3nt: TGCGCCAGCAGCCAAATTGGGGGAGCCGGGGAGCTGTTTTTT
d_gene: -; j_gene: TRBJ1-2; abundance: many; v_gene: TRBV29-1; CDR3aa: CSVEVSLNYGYTF; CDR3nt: TGCAGCGTTGAGGTCAGTCTCAACTATGGCTACACCTTC
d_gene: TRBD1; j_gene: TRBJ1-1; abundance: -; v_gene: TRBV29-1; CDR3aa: CSVYRGPNTEAFF; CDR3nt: TGCAGCGTTTACAGGGGTCCCAACACTGAAGCTTTCTTT
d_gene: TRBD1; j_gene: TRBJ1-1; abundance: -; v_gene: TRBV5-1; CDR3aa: CATRQGAMNTEAFF; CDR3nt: TGCGCCACGAGGCAGGGGGCTATGAACACTGAAGCTTTCTTT
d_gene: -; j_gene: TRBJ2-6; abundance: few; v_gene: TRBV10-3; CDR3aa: CAICSPSGANVLTF; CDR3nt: TGTGCCATCTGTTCCCCCTCTGGGGCCAACGTCCTGACTTTC
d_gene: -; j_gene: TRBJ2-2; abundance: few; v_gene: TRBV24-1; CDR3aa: CATSDSDGELFF; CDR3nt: TGTGCCACCAGTGATTCCGACGGGGAGCTGTTTTTT
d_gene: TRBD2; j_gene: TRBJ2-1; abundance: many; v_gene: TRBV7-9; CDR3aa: CASSPSGTSYNEQFF; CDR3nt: TGTGCCAGCAGTCCTAGCGGGACTTCCTACAATGAGCAGTTCTTC
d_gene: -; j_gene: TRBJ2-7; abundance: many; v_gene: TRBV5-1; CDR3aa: CASSLVGDTEPLF; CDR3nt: TGCGCCAGCAGCTTGGTGGGGGACACGGAGCCCCTCTTC
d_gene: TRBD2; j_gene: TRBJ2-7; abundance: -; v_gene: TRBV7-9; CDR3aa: CASSFPPGLADSYEQYF; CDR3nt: TGTGCCAGCAGCTTCCCCCCCGGGCTAGCGGACTCCTACGAGCAGTACTTC
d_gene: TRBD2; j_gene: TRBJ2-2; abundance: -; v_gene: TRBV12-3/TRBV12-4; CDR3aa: CASRPGLAGGELFF; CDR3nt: TGTGCCAGCAGACCCGGACTAGCCGGCGGGGAGCTGTTTTTT
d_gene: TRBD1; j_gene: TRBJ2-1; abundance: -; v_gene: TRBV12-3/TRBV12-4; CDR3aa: CASSYTRDRGRNEQFF; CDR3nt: TGTGCCAGCAGTTACACCCGGGACAGGGGGCGGAATGAGCAGTTCTTC
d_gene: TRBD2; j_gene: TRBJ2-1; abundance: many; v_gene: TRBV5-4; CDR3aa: CASSLARLAGGGEQFF; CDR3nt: TGTGCCAGCAGCTTGGCCCGACTGGCGGGAGGGGGAGAGCAGTTCTTC
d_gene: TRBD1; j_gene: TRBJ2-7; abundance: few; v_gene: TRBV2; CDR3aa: CASSFDRVSYEQYF; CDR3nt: TGTGCCAGCAGTTTTGACAGGGTCTCCTACGAGCAGTACTTC